The 18 T cell receptor beta chains below all came from one sample that was sequenced in a study of blood T cells in healthy people across ages. Alongside a J-beta primer mix, a sample-barcoded 5' primer served in a second PCR lasting about 6 to 12 cycles. A single record per CDR3 protein comes from TCRdb applying MiXCR to the 5' RACE reads. Among around 750,000 distinct CDR3 sequences listed, approximately 55% were seen once. Input material: blood. The receptors were gathered from an older man in good health.

This clonotype has just a few counts. The J gene is TRBJ1-2, the V gene TRBV24-1; D is undetermined. Germline CDR1 KGHDR, CDR2 SFDVKD. Between the trimmed V and J ends, which lost 3 bases and 7 bases, there was a span of 8 bases. The CDR3 is 12 residues long. CDR3 protein: CATSDTSSGYTF. CDR3 nucleotides: TGTGCCACCAGTGATACGTCAAGTGGCTACACCTTC.

The rearrangement links TRBV6-6 to TRBJ2-4; D gene uncertain. The J call may be mistaken, given a closer DNA end match to TRBJ2-7. CDR1 and CDR2 from the germline V gene are MNHNY and SVGAGI (reference sequence). CDR3 size: 15 residues. The CDR3 loop is CASSYSIGSTYEQYF. The CDR3 nucleotides are TGTGCCAGCAGTTACTCGATTGGCAGTACCTACGAGCAGTACTTC.

The chain is built from TRBV6-6 and TRBJ2-7; no firm D call. CDR1 MNHNY and CDR2 SVGAGI come from the germline V gene (reference sequence). V lost 9 bases, J lost 0 bases, and 18 bases lay in between. The CDR3 loop spans 15 amino acids. CDR3 nucleotides: TGTGCCAGTAGCCTAGTGGGATCTAGCTCCTACGAGCAGTACTTC. Its protein product is CASSLVGSSSYEQYF.

This clonotype was observed a handful of times. This chain uses TRBV29-1 with TRBJ1-4, with 9 bases identical to TRBD1. This CDR3 region has 14 residues. J gave up 5 bases and V 5 bases, and 6 bases lay outside the gene matches. Germline-derived CDR1 and CDR2 are SQVTM and ANQGSEA. The CDR3 DNA reads as TGCAGCGTTTGGTGGACAGGGGAAAATGAAAAACTGTTTTTT. As protein: CSVWWTGENEKLFF. The complete variable domain, with remaining parts taken from reference TRBV29-1 and TRBJ1-4, reads SAVISQKPSRDICQRGTSLTIQCQVDSQVTMMFWYRQQPGQSLTLIATANQGSEATYESGFVIDKFPISRPNLTFSTLTVSNMSPEDSSIYLCSVWWTGENEKLFFGSGTQLSVL.

This clonotype was counted a few times. The V and J genes are TRBV7-9 and TRBJ2-3, with 7 bases identical to TRBD2. Germline V gene lookup returns CDR1 SEHNR and CDR2 FQNEAQ (reference sequence). The CDR3 is 18 residues long. Germline trimming cut 5 bases from V and 1 base from J; bases unmatched to any gene: 15. This CDR3 reads CASSQGGRAMFGTDTQYF. The CDR3 nucleotides read TGTGCCAGCAGCCAGGGAGGGAGGGCCATGTTTGGCACAGATACGCAGTATTTT.

Written as DNA, the CDR3 is TGTGCCACCAGCCGCGACGGGGTAGATACGCAGTATTTT. Translated, it gives CATSRDGVDTQYF. V usage is TRBV24-1 and J usage is TRBJ2-3; TRBD2 might be the D (5 bases). The length of the CDR3 is 13 residues. Germline values: CDR1 KGHDR, CDR2 SFDVKD. V was shortened by 7 bases and J by 5 bases, with 12 bases between the two germline ends.

Only a few counts were recorded for this clonotype. The chain is built from TRBV12-3 or TRBV12-4 and TRBJ2-5, with TRBD2 matching over 8 bases. Judging by the DNA end, TRBJ2-7 fits better; the J call may be wrong. CDR3 length: 14 amino acids. The CDR3 is CASSLTSAAYEQYF. DNA for the CDR3: TGTGCCAGCAGTTTGACTAGCGCAGCCTACGAGCAGTACTTC.

The genes are TRBV18 and TRBJ1-1, with 8 bases identical to TRBD1. From germline, CDR1 is KGHSH and CDR2 LQKENI. V lost 3 bases to trimming and J lost 4 bases; unmatched junction nucleotides: 7. The CDR3 is 15 amino acids. CDR3 nucleotide sequence: TGTGCCAGCTCACCGGGGACAGGCGAGGGCACTGAAGCTTTCTTT. It translates to CASSPGTGEGTEAFF.

This sequence joins TRBV9 and TRBJ1-2, with D hard to call. Trimming cost V 0 bases and J 6 bases, with 6 bases left between them. The CDR3 runs 12 residues. From germline, CDR1 is SGDLS and CDR2 YYNGEE. CDR3 region: CASSVGGHGYTF. The CDR3 coding sequence is TGTGCCAGCAGCGTAGGTGGGCATGGCTACACCTTC.

The gene calls are TRBV10-3 and TRBJ2-3, with 8 bases lining up with TRBD2. Per the germline V gene, CDR1 is ENHRY and CDR2 is SYGVKD. The V and J ends lost 3 bases and 3 bases, in that order; junction bases with no gene match: 5. The CDR3 runs to 15 residues. As DNA, the CDR3 is TGTGCCATCAGTGAACTAGCGGTAGGGACAGATACGCAGTATTTT. Residues: CAISELAVGTDTQYF.

This clonotype was seen a handful of times. V is TRBV18 and J is TRBJ2-1, with 9 bases that match TRBD2. The junction had 9 bases not matched to a gene; V was cut back by 3 bases and J by 6 bases. The germline V gene has CDR1 KGHSH and CDR2 LQKENI. The CDR3 length is 16 residues. Here the CDR3 DNA reads TGTGCCAGCTCACCCCTAGCGGGAACTATGGGCAATGAGCAGTTCTTC. Protein product: CASSPLAGTMGNEQFF.

The chain joins TRBV7-8 to TRBJ2-7; 9 positions agree with TRBD1. V lost 2 bases, J lost 3 bases, and 2 bases stayed unmatched. This CDR3 spans 14 amino acids. Germline CDR1 SGHVS, CDR2 FQNEAQ. Here the CDR3 reads CASSLRTGVYEQYF. Here the CDR3 DNA reads TGTGCCAGCAGCTTACGGACAGGGGTCTACGAGCAGTACTTC.

This CDR3 reads CASSAGQASVLTF. The CDR3 DNA follows: TGCGCCAGCAGCGCGGGACAGGCAAGCGTCCTGACTTTC. The chain has TRBV5-1 and TRBJ2-6; TRBD1 matches at 8 bases. V trimming: 4 bases; J trimming: 12 bases; junction bases outside the gene matches: 6. Germline loops: CDR1 SGHRS, CDR2 YFSETQ. This CDR3 comprises 13 residues.

The chain has TRBV20-1 and TRBJ2-1; 13 bases map to TRBD2. Germline CDR1 is DFQATT and CDR2 is SNEGSKA (reference sequence). The CDR3 covers 18 residues. Trimming took 0 bases from V and 3 from J; bases not matched to a gene: 8. The CDR3 bases are TGCAGTGCTAGAGATTATACCGGGACTAGCGGGAACTACAATGAGCAGTTCTTC. This gives the protein CSARDYTGTSGNYNEQFF.

V gene TRBV10-3 combines with J gene TRBJ2-1, with 15 bases fitting TRBD2. Per the germline V gene, CDR1 is ENHRY and CDR2 is SYGVKD. With 4 bases clipped from V and 4 bases from J, the junction kept 2 bases outside the gene matches. CDR3 size: 16 residues. For the CDR3, the DNA is TGTGCCATCAGTGGGACTAGCGGGAGGGGTTACAATGAGCAGTTCTTC. Translation gives CAISGTSGRGYNEQFF.

This clonotype has only a few counts. The chain is built from TRBV20-1 and TRBJ2-1; TRBD2 matches at 9 bases. V trimming: 2 bases; J trimming: 6 bases; junction bases outside the gene matches: 5. The CDR3 contains 14 residues. CDR1 is DFQATT and CDR2 is SNEGSKA in the germline V gene (reference sequence). This CDR3 reads CSARKGGRVNEQFF. The CDR3 DNA sequence: TGCAGTGCTAGAAAGGGCGGGAGGGTCAATGAGCAGTTCTTC.

The chain joins TRBV11-2 to TRBJ2-5; D is possibly TRBD2 (6 bases). Germline V gene sequence: CDR1 SGHAT, CDR2 FQNNGV. Trimming took off 1 base at V and 11 bases at J, with 32 bases between the two ends. The CDR3 is 19 amino acids. CDR3 DNA sequence: TGTGCCAGCAGCTTAGGAGAGTGGGGGGAGGTACTACCCTACAATGAGCAGTACTTC. The encoded protein is CASSLGEWGEVLPYNEQYF.

The V gene is TRBV2, the J gene TRBJ2-3; 8 nucleotides agree with TRBD2. There are 14 residues in the CDR3. CDR1 and CDR2 from the germline V gene are SNHLY and FYNNEI. J gave up 1 base and V 7 bases, and 4 bases lay outside the gene matches. The DNA for the CDR3 is TGTGCCAGCACCTCGGGGGGGGGCACAGATACGCAGTATTTT. This gives the protein CASTSGGGTDTQYF.